These T cell receptor beta chains were read from a single sample in a study of control samples from healthy donors and cancer patients. The table came from immunoSEQ multiplex PCR; TCRdb's copy has only in-frame clones and leaves some out. The table includes 150,000 to 200,000 clones, 85% to 90% detected once. Sequencing used blood. The source of these receptors is a man younger than 35 in good health. CDR3s include the opening cysteine and the closing phenylalanine or tryptophan. D genes are given only for firm matches. The listing skips clone size in some rows; elsewhere it reads once, few, many or a size class.

-	TRBV5-1	TRBJ1-1	-	CASSLEGNTEAFF	TGCGCCAGCAGCTTGGAGGGGAACACTGAAGCTTTCTTT
few	TRBV6-1	TRBJ2-2	TRBD1	CASSVRTGWNTGELFF	TGTGCCAGCAGTGTCCGGACAGGGTGGAACACCGGGGAGCTGTTTTTT
-	TRBV5-1	TRBJ1-4	-	CASSTGRVIGEKLFF	TGCGCCAGCAGCACCGGACGGGTGATTGGCGAAAAACTGTTTTTT
once	TRBV10-3	TRBJ2-3	-	CAIRAGGRGFTDTQYF	TGTGCCATCAGAGCCGGGGGGCGGGGTTTCACAGATACGCAGTATTTT
few	TRBV18	TRBJ1-1	-	CASSPAGAEAFF	TGTGCCAGCTCACCAGCCGGCGCTGAAGCTTTCTTT
-	TRBV5-4	TRBJ2-2	TRBD2	CASGGVNTGELFF	TGTGCCAGCGGGGGGGTTAACACCGGGGAGCTGTTTTTT
once	TRBV21-1	TRBJ2-7	-	CASGVSSYEQYF	TGTGCCAGCGGCGTCAGCTCCTACGAGCAGTACTTC
-	TRBV28	TRBJ2-1	TRBD1	CATWDRIHNEQFF	TGTGCCACATGGGACAGGATACACAATGAGCAGTTCTTC
-	TRBV24-1	TRBJ2-3	-	CATKKPGTDTQYF	TGTGCCACCAAAAAACCTGGCACAGATACGCAGTATTTT
-	TRBV6-2/TRBV6-3	TRBJ2-5	-	CASSYWGSPTDQYF	TGTGCCAGCAGTTACTGGGGCAGCCCGACCGACCAGTACTTC
-	TRBV19	TRBJ2-2	-	CASSMYGGANTGELFF	TGTGCCAGTAGTATGTACGGCGGGGCGAACACCGGGGAGCTGTTTTTT
-	TRBV27	TRBJ2-1	-	CASSLGTNEQFF	TGTGCCAGCAGTTTAGGCACGAATGAGCAGTTCTTC
-	TRBV29-1	TRBJ2-5	-	CSVESRTVQETQYF	TGCAGCGTTGAATCCAGAACAGTCCAAGAGACCCAGTACTTC
-	TRBV7-9	TRBJ2-1	-	CASSFRAGEPYNEQFF	TGTGCCAGCAGCTTCCGGGCTGGCGAGCCCTACAATGAGCAGTTCTTC
once	TRBV7-6	TRBJ1-5	-	CASSLAGGLEPQHF	TGTGCCAGCAGCTTAGCAGGGGGGCTTGAGCCCCAGCATTTT
-	TRBV6-1	TRBJ2-5	-	CASSEVGETQYF	TGTGCCAGCAGTGAAGTAGGGGAGACCCAGTACTTC
-	TRBV7-2	TRBJ1-2	-	CASSPRTGYGYTF	TGTGCCAGCAGCCCAAGGACGGGCTATGGCTACACCTTC
-	TRBV28	TRBJ2-7	TRBD1	CASSSYPGTGTYEQYF	TGTGCCAGCAGTTCTTACCCCGGGACAGGTACCTACGAGCAGTACTTC
-	TRBV29-1	TRBJ1-2	-	CSVVSHSPAF	TGCAGCGTTGTATCCCACTCCCCGGCCTTC
-	TRBV7-2	TRBJ1-2	-	CASSTHGARYGYTF	TGTGCCAGCAGCACACACGGGGCCCGCTATGGCTACACCTTC
-	TRBV3-1/TRBV3-2	TRBJ2-5	TRBD2	CASRPLLAGQETQYF	TGTGCCAGCAGACCCTTACTAGCGGGGCAAGAGACCCAGTACTTC
-	TRBV6-2/TRBV6-3	TRBJ2-4	TRBD2	CASSYSTSGGNIQYF	TGTGCCAGCAGTTACTCGACTAGCGGGGGGAACATTCAGTACTTC
-	TRBV18	TRBJ2-1	TRBD1	CASSFFRDRESGNEQFF	TGTGCCAGCTCATTCTTCCGGGACAGGGAGTCAGGCAATGAGCAGTTCTTC
-	TRBV6-2/TRBV6-3	TRBJ1-2	-	CASSSTGVQGYTF	TGTGCCAGCAGTAGCACGGGAGTGCAGGGCTACACCTTC
-	TRBV7-9	TRBJ1-4	TRBD1	CASSLGQGANEKLFF	TGTGCCAGCAGCCTCGGACAGGGCGCTAATGAAAAACTGTTTTTT
-	TRBV7-2	TRBJ2-5	-	CASSRGETQYF	TGTGCCAGCAGCCGTGGGGAGACCCAGTACTTC
once	TRBV6-2/TRBV6-3	TRBJ1-5	-	CASSYSSRNQPQHF	TGTGCCAGCAGTTACTCGAGCAGAAACCAGCCCCAGCATTTT
-	TRBV27	TRBJ2-3	-	CASSLVTGTDTQYF	TGTGCCAGCAGTTTAGTTACAGGGACAGATACGCAGTATTTT
-	TRBV2	TRBJ1-1	-	CATINLEGVSQAFF	TGTGCCACCATAAACCTCGAGGGCGTCTCCCAGGCTTTCTTT
-	TRBV11-2	TRBJ1-6	TRBD1	CASSLSTGYNSPLHF	TGTGCCAGCAGCCTCTCGACAGGGTATAATTCACCCCTCCACTTT
-	TRBV19	TRBJ2-1	-	CASRTGPSSYNEQFF	TGTGCCAGTAGGACGGGCCCATCTTCCTACAATGAGCAGTTCTTC
-	TRBV7-3	TRBJ2-5	-	CASSSRTGGEETQYF	TGTGCCAGCAGCTCACGTACAGGGGGGGAAGAGACCCAGTACTTC
-	TRBV7-9	TRBJ2-1	TRBD2	CASSFGQVSGEGPYNEQFF	TGTGCCAGCAGCTTCGGGCAGGTTAGCGGGGAGGGGCCCTACAATGAGCAGTTCTTC
many	TRBV28	TRBJ1-1	-	CASREALSAEAFF	TGTGCCAGCAGGGAGGCCCTTTCCGCTGAAGCTTTCTTT
-	TRBV30	TRBJ1-2	TRBD1	CAWSDGRGTSEGYTF	TGTGCCTGGAGTGACGGCAGGGGGACCTCTGAGGGCTACACCTTC
-	TRBV11-1	TRBJ2-1	-	CASSLPTSERHEQFF	TGTGCCAGCAGCTTACCGACCTCCGAAAGGCATGAGCAGTTCTTC